This T cell receptor (beta chain) was sequenced for a study of a mutant IDH1 vaccine in newly diagnosed glioma. On the study more broadly: Treatment recipients were roughly 62% male and 37.5% female, and their mean age was around 37 years.

The CDR3 spans 15 residues. CDR1 is LNHDA and CDR2 is SQIVND in the germline V gene (reference sequence). Trimming left V 5 bases short and J 0 bases short, with 11 bases between. Sequencing used immunoSEQ multiplex PCR; TCRdb keeps in-frame clones, though not all of them. This sample has around 49,000 clones, with around 80% found just once. In regard to this clone: Antigen: not known.

The time point was: week 5, during vaccination. Doses consisted of 300 ug of mutant IDH1 20-mer peptide each, paired with topical imiquimod. The chain recombines TRBV19 with TRBJ2-4; the D is unclear. This receptor was identified in a man in his forties or fifties with glioma. The starting material was PBMCs, obtained from a glioma patient whose treatment included an IDH1 peptide vaccine. The CDR3 region has the DNA TGTGCCAGTAGTGGGTTGGGAATAGCCAAAAACATTCAGTACTTC. Translation: CASSGLGIAKNIQYF.